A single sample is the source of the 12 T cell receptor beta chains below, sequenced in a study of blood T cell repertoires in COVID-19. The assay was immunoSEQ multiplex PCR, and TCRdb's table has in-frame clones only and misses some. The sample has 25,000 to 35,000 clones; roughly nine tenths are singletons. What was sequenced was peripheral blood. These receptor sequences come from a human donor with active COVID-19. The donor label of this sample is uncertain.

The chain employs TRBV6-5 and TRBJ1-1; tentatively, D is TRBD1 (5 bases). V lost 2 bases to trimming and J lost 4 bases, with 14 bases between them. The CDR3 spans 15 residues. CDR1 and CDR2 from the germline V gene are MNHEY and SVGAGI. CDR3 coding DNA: TGTGCCAGCAGTTACCGCCTTAGCAGGGCCACTGAAGCTTTCTTT. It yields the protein CASSYRLSRATEAFF.

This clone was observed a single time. The CDR3 DNA reads as TGCGCCAGCAGCTTGGTCCCCCCACAAGAGACCCAGTACTTC. It encodes CASSLVPPQETQYF. The rearrangement uses TRBV5-1 and TRBJ2-5; the D is unclear. V gave up 0 bases and J gave up 2 bases, with 8 bases separating them. This CDR3 has 14 amino acids. Germline V gives CDR1 SGHRS, CDR2 YFSETQ.

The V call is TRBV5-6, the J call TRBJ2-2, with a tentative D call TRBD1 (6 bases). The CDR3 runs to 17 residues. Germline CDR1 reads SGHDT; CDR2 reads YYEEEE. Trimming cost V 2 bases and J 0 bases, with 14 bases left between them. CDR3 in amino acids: CASSFIDQGPNTGELFF. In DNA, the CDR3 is TGTGCCAGCAGCTTTATTGATCAGGGGCCGAACACCGGGGAGCTGTTTTTT.

The CDR3 nucleotides are TGTGCCAGCAGGGAGGACAGGCGCCTCATCTATGGCTACACCTTC. Translating gives CASREDRRLIYGYTF. The chain uses TRBV5-6 and TRBJ1-2, with TRBD1 matching over 7 bases. The CDR3 runs 15 residues. CDR1 and CDR2 (germline): SGHDT, YYEEEE. Unmatched junction bases numbered 11, after V lost 5 bases and J lost 4 bases.

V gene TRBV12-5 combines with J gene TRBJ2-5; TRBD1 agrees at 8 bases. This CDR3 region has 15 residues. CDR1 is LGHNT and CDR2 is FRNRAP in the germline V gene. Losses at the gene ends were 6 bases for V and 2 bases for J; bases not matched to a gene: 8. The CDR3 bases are TGTGCTAGTGGCCTAGGACAGGGTGGTCAAGAGACCCAGTACTTC. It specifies CASGLGQGGQETQYF.

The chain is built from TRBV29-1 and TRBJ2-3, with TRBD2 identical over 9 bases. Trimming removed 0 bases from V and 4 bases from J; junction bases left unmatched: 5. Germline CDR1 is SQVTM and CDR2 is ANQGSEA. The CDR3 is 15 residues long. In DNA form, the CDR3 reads TGCAGCGTTGAAGATAGGGTAGCGGGAGCAGATACGCAGTATTTT. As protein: CSVEDRVAGADTQYF.

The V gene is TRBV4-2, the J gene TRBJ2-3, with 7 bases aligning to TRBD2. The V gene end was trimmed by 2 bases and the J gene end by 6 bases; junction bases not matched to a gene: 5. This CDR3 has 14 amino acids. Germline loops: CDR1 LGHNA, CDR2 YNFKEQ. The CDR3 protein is CASSQRLASDTQYF. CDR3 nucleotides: TGTGCCAGCAGCCAAAGACTAGCTTCGGATACGCAGTATTTT.

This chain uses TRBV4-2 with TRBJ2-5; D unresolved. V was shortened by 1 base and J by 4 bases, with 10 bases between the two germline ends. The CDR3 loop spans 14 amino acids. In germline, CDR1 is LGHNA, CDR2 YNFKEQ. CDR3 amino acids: CASSQGFGGETQYF. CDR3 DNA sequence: TGTGCCAGCAGCCAAGGGTTCGGCGGAGAGACCCAGTACTTC.

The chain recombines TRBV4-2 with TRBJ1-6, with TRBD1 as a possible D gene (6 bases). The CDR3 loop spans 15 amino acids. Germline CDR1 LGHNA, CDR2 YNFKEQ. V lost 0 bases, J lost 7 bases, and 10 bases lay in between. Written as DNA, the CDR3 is TGTGCCAGCAGCCAAGATCCAGGGGTGAATTCACCCCTCCACTTT. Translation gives CASSQDPGVNSPLHF.

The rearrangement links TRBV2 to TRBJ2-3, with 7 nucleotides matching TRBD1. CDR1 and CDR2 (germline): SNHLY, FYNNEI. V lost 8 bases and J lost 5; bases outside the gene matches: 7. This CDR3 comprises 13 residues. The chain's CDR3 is CASRRQGGDTQYF. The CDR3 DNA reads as TGTGCCAGCCGTAGACAGGGCGGAGATACGCAGTATTTT.

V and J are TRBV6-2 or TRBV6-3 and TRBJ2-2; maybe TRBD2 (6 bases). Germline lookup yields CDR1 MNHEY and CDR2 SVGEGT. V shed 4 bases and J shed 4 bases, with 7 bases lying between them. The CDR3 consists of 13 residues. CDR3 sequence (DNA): TGTGCCAGCAGTTTTAGCGGCACCGGGGAGCTGTTTTTT. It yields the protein CASSFSGTGELFF.

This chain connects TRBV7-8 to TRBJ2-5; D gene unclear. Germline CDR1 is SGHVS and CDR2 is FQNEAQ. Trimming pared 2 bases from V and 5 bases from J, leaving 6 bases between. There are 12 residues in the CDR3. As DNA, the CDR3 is TGTGCCAGCAGCTTAATCGGTGAGACCCAGTACTTC. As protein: CASSLIGETQYF.